The TCR beta chain under discussion was sequenced for a study of identifying expanded T cells in peripheral blood. The assay was immunoSEQ multiplex PCR, and TCRdb's table has in-frame clones only and misses some. The table records tens of thousands of clones, 85% of them present only once. The CDR3 covers 14 residues. The germline gives CDR1 MNHNS, CDR2 SASEGT. Trimming took off 2 bases at V and 4 bases at J, with 12 bases between the two ends. Points from the study as a whole: Two-week clone count variance significantly increased as total template count grew. Differentially abundant clones: 1 to 1.5 between replicates, roughly 16 at roughly 13 days, around 19 at four.

Concerning this clone: Its antigen is currently unknown.

This TCR was recovered from a person aged 18 to 70 in good health. V is TRBV6-1 and J is TRBJ2-7, with D possibly TRBD2 on 5 matching bases. Sequencing was performed on blood. Here the CDR3 DNA reads TGTGCCAGCAGTGAATCGCCGGGAAGTTACGAGCAGTACTTC. This encodes CASSESPGSYEQYF.